This record covers a single T cell receptor beta chain. These data originate in a study of cytomegalovirus exposure and HLA in healthy donors. The overall study: A data release that came early held approximately 85 million unique TCRs from HLA-typed donors.

Primers included in the PCR were 60 Vbeta and 13 Jbeta primers. Using immunoSEQ multiplex PCR, the repertoire was profiled, and TCRdb retains in-frame clones only, with some absent. Its table records over 65,000 clones. The TCR was taken from a woman in her twenties or thirties in good health and CMV-seronegative. Material for sequencing was PBMCs.

The CDR3 sequence: CASSRLALNNEQFF. CDR3 DNA sequence: TGCGCCAGCAGCAGGCTAGCGTTGAACAATGAGCAGTTCTTC. J is TRBJ2-1 and V is TRBV5-1; TRBD2 is a possible D gene (6 bases). The germline CDR1 and CDR2 sequences are SGHRS and YFSETQ. This CDR3 has 14 residues. V was shortened by 4 bases and J by 5 bases, with 13 bases between the two germline ends.